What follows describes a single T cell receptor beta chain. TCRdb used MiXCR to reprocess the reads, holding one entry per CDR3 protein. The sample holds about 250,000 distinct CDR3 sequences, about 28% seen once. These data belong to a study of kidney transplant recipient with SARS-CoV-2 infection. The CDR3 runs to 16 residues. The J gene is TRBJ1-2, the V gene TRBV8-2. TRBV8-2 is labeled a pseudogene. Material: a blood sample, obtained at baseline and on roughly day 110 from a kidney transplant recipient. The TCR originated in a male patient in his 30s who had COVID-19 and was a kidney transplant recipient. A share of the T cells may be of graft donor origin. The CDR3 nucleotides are TGTGGCAGTTTCAGTCTTGATAGCCGAAGGACCTATGGCTACACCTTC. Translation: CGSFSLDSRRTYGYTF.